A selection of T cell receptor beta chains follows, all from one sample in a study of beta chain features in type 1 diabetes. Only in-frame clones appear in the TCRdb table, and some are missing; sequencing was by immunoSEQ multiplex PCR. The sample includes hundreds of thousands of clones, about 14% of them seen just once. The specimen was naive CD4+ T cells from blood. The source is a young man with type 1 diabetes. Both conserved end residues are part of each CDR3. Each record gives: V gene, clone size, J gene, D gene, CDR3 protein, CDR3 DNA. The D gene is left open where the match is weak. Clone size is stated in some rows and not others, as once, few, many or a class when expanded.

TRBV13	few	TRBJ1-2	NA	CASSLVGHAGGYTF	TGTGCCAGCAGCTTAGTGGGACACGCCGGCGGCTACACCTTC
TRBV20-1	NA	TRBJ2-3	NA	CSAPLNTQYF	TGCAGTGCTCCACTTAATACGCAGTATTTT
TRBV29-1	NA	TRBJ1-1	NA	CSVQVTAPAEAFF	TGCAGCGTCCAAGTGACGGCGCCCGCCGAAGCTTTCTTT
TRBV29-1	few	TRBJ2-3	TRBD2	CSVASGTRGDTDTQYF	TGCAGCGTTGCTAGCGGGACCCGGGGGGACACAGATACGCAGTATTTT
TRBV25-1	few	TRBJ1-6	NA	CASWEDSRNSPLHF	TGTGCCAGCTGGGAGGACAGTCGAAATTCACCCCTCCACTTT
TRBV9	few	TRBJ1-2	NA	CASSLDSYGYTF	TGTGCCAGCAGCCTGGACAGCTATGGCTACACCTTC
TRBV28	few	TRBJ1-3	NA	CASTTSGSGNTIYF	TGTGCCAGCACCACGTCGGGCTCTGGAAACACCATATATTTT
TRBV5-1	few	TRBJ2-7	TRBD1	CASSSELGQGPQQYF	TGCGCCAGCAGCTCCGAGTTGGGACAGGGGCCTCAACAGTACTTC
TRBV6-5	NA	TRBJ1-2	TRBD1	CASSDRGSGYTF	TGTGCCAGCAGTGACAGGGGCAGTGGCTACACCTTC
TRBV5-1	NA	TRBJ2-5	NA	CASSPSVGETTQYF	TGCGCCAGCAGCCCCTCGGTTGGTGAAACGACCCAGTACTTC
TRBV5-1	few	TRBJ2-5	NA	CASSADSLETQYF	TGCGCCAGCAGCGCGGACAGCCTAGAGACCCAGTACTTC
TRBV2	few	TRBJ2-7	TRBD1	CASRRDRRNSEQYF	TGTGCCAGCAGAAGGGACAGGAGGAACTCGGAGCAGTACTTC
TRBV7-9	NA	TRBJ1-6	NA	CASAPLSGSPLHF	TGTGCCAGCGCGCCCCTGTCGGGTTCACCCCTCCACTTT
TRBV7-6	NA	TRBJ2-7	TRBD2	CASSTSSGRSTYEQYF	TGTGCCAGCAGCACTAGTAGCGGGAGGTCTACCTACGAGCAGTACTTC
TRBV7-7	NA	TRBJ2-5	NA	CASSKTRQETQYF	TGTGCTAGCAGCAAGACAAGACAAGAGACCCAGTACTTC
TRBV7-2	few	TRBJ2-7	TRBD1	CASSLDRGPGEQYF	TGTGCCAGCAGCTTAGACAGGGGGCCTGGCGAGCAGTACTTC
TRBV5-1	NA	TRBJ2-2	TRBD2	CASSRLAGTLNTGELFF	TGCGCCAGCAGCCGACTAGCGGGGACTCTGAACACCGGGGAGCTGTTTTTT
TRBV7-9	NA	TRBJ2-1	TRBD2	CASSQGLINEQFF	TGTGCCAGCAGCCAGGGACTAATCAATGAGCAGTTCTTC
TRBV7-6	few	TRBJ2-3	TRBD1	CASSAAGGQGYTDTQYF	TGTGCCAGCAGCGCAGCCGGTGGACAGGGTTACACAGATACGCAGTATTTT
TRBV29-1	NA	TRBJ2-6	NA	CSVDSPASGANVLTF	TGCAGCGTTGATTCGCCCGCCTCTGGGGCCAACGTCCTGACTTTC
TRBV7-9	few	TRBJ2-7	NA	CASSFQGSEQYF	TGTGCCAGCAGCTTCCAGGGGTCCGAGCAGTACTTC
TRBV9	NA	TRBJ2-3	TRBD2	CASSVVAGDTDTQYF	TGTGCCAGCAGCGTAGTAGCGGGCGATACAGATACGCAGTATTTT
TRBV7-2	NA	TRBJ2-3	NA	CASSGRETDTQYF	TGTGCCAGCAGCGGCAGGGAGACAGATACGCAGTATTTT
TRBV30	NA	TRBJ2-5	NA	CAWSYLRKETQYF	TGTGCCTGGAGTTACCTCCGGAAAGAGACCCAGTACTTC
TRBV7-9	few	TRBJ2-1	TRBD2	CATLREGRGAESYNEQFF	TGTGCCACCCTCAGGGAGGGTCGGGGCGCGGAGTCCTACAATGAGCAGTTCTTC
TRBV7-2	NA	TRBJ2-7	TRBD1	CASSRGQLSSYEQYF	TGTGCCAGCAGCCGGGGACAGTTGAGCTCCTACGAGCAGTACTTC
TRBV21-1	NA	TRBJ1-5	NA	CASSKALGEDLNQPQHF	TGTGCCAGCAGCAAAGCGCTAGGAGAGGACTTGAATCAGCCCCAGCATTTT
TRBV9	NA	TRBJ2-3	TRBD1	CASSALGGTGAGTQYF	TGTGCCAGCAGCGCCCTGGGCGGGACAGGGGCCGGTACGCAGTATTTT
TRBV2	few	TRBJ1-1	NA	CASSEVGGRARTEAFF	TGTGCCAGCAGTGAAGTTGGGGGGAGGGCCCGCACTGAAGCTTTCTTT
TRBV27	few	TRBJ1-6	NA	CASNEYEGSPLHF	TGTGCCAGCAATGAATACGAGGGGTCACCCCTCCACTTT
TRBV15	NA	TRBJ1-6	TRBD1	CATSRIFWTGLDNSPLHF	TGTGCCACCAGCAGAATATTCTGGACAGGCTTAGATAATTCACCCCTCCACTTT
TRBV30	NA	TRBJ1-2	NA	CAWNRTGGYTF	TGTGCCTGGAACAGGACCGGGGGCTACACCTTC
TRBV10-3	few	TRBJ2-3	TRBD2	CAISDHGRQSTDTQYF	TGTGCCATCAGTGACCACGGGAGGCAAAGCACAGATACGCAGTATTTT
TRBV28	NA	TRBJ2-1	NA	CASRYRDNSFYNEQFF	TGTGCCAGCAGATATCGAGACAACTCGTTCTACAATGAGCAGTTCTTC
TRBV2	NA	TRBJ1-4	NA	CASRVVTTNEKLFF	TGTGCCAGCAGGGTAGTCACAACTAATGAAAAACTGTTTTTT
TRBV11-1	few	TRBJ2-2	TRBD1	CASSAYRGRLTGELFF	TGTGCCAGCAGCGCATACAGGGGGCGGCTCACCGGGGAGCTGTTTTTT
TRBV14	few	TRBJ1-2	NA	CASSRLVDYGYTF	TGTGCCAGCAGCAGGCTTGTGGACTATGGCTACACCTTC
TRBV18	NA	TRBJ2-5	NA	CASSLWDNQETQYF	TGTGCCAGCTCACTGTGGGACAACCAAGAGACCCAGTACTTC
TRBV6-1	few	TRBJ2-3	NA	CASSLSTDTQYF	TGTGCCAGCAGTCTCAGCACAGATACGCAGTATTTT
TRBV4-1	few	TRBJ2-7	TRBD1	CASTPRSTVTGDEQYF	TGCGCCAGCACTCCACGCTCGACGGTTACAGGGGACGAGCAGTACTTC
TRBV18	few	TRBJ2-6	NA	CASSPIPLRDNPSGANVLTF	TGTGCCAGCTCACCAATACCACTTCGGGACAACCCCTCTGGGGCCAACGTCCTGACTTTC
TRBV7-2	few	TRBJ1-1	TRBD1	CASSLITGVTEAFF	TGTGCCAGCAGCTTAATAACAGGGGTAACTGAAGCTTTCTTT